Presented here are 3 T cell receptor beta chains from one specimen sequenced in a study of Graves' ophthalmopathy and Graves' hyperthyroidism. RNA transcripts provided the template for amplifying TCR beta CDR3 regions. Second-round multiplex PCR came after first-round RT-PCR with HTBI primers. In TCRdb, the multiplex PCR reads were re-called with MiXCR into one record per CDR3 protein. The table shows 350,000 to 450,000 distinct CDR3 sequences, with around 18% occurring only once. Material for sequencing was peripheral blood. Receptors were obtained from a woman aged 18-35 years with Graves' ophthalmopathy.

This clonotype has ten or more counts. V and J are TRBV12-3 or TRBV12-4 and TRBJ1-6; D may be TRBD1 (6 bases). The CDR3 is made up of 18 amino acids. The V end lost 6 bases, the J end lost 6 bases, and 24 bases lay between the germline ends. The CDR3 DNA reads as TGTGCCAGCAGATTTGATATCAGGGGTGGGCGAAGTAATTCACCCCTCCACTTT. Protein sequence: CASRFDIRGGRSNSPLHF.

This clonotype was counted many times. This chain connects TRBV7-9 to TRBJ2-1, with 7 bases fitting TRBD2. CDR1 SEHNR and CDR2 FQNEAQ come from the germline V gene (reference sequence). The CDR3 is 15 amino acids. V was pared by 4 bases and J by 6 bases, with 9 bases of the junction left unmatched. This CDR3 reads CASSSLISGLNEQFF. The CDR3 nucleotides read TGTGCCAGCAGCTCACTTATTAGCGGGCTCAATGAGCAGTTCTTC.

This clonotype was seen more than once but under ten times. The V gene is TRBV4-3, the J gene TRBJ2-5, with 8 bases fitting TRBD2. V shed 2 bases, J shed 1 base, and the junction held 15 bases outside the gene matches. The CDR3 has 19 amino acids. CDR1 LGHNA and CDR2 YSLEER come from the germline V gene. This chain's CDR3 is CASSQRKVGAGVSQETQYF. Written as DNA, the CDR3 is TGCGCCAGCAGCCAACGCAAGGTCGGAGCGGGAGTGTCCCAAGAGACCCAGTACTTC.